Listed below are T cell receptor beta chains from one sample, sequenced in a study of blood T cell repertoires in COVID-19. Data came from immunoSEQ multiplex PCR; TCRdb stores just in-frame clones and leaves some out. Here the sample spans 90,000 or so clones, more than 70% being singletons. Sequenced: peripheral blood. The receptors were gathered from a man aged 45-65 years with active COVID-19. Each CDR3 is given without its conserved first and last residue. The order of the fields is V gene, clone size, CDR3 protein. The listing skips clone size in some rows; elsewhere it reads once, few, many or a size class.

TRBV7-9,-,ASSLEVGVYTEAF
TRBV5-1,-,ASSLLDGRALYTQY
TRBV7-8,-,ASSSRGLAGGNTGELF
TRBV18,-,ASSGLGATVPYEQY
TRBV28,-,ASSITVGPYSNQPQH
TRBV3-1/TRBV3-2,-,ASSQDSWRLSSPLH
TRBV4-1,-,ASSQDFEGNTIY
TRBV6-5,-,ASRGGSDYGYT
TRBV9,-,ASSVETPVAGLRFDEQF
TRBV28,once,ASSSTSQGKRTGELF
TRBV5-4,-,ASSPGTVNSPLH
TRBV6-5,-,ASTLAGGPDTQY
TRBV10-3,-,AISEGVGQGAVKNSPLH
TRBV5-1,-,ASSSGLAEINEQF
TRBV6-2/TRBV6-3,-,ASSYSSAYEQY
TRBV27,-,ASSPMAKTGVQNTEAF
TRBV30,-,AWSRTGGIRGANVLT
TRBV7-3,-,ASSFAGGLAKNIQY
TRBV29-1,-,SVVMGASNGNTIY
TRBV6-6,-,ASSYGGLGGGRTQY
TRBV5-1,-,ASSLTGGLGTDTQY
TRBV4-3,-,ASSLRTGANYGYT
TRBV6-2/TRBV6-3,once,ASSYPGTPSTDTQY
TRBV6-5,-,ASSRQDLAPLH
TRBV7-2,-,ASSFTSGGWETQY
TRBV7-2,-,ASSLVETAWGELF
TRBV7-3,-,ASSLTGAGRGYT
TRBV19,once,ASSIVVGQHYGYT
TRBV6-2/TRBV6-3,many,ASSYSRTGGGYGYT
TRBV5-4,-,ASSFDRGGEKLF
TRBV2,few,ASRDRGLAIPEAF
TRBV29-1,-,SVRGTEFNYGYT
TRBV11-2,-,ASSPYGGIGLNEQF
TRBV30,once,AWDRIPYEQY
TRBV6-5,once,ASHTRPGGEYGYT
TRBV4-1,once,ASSQGLPRGPEAF
TRBV14,few,ASSPRSAPEAPLH
TRBV28,-,ASRGQGNLNYGYT
TRBV24-1,many,ATSDGSPGYNEQF
TRBV14,-,ASSPSSGVQF
TRBV6-2/TRBV6-3,-,ASSSRGEVTEAF
TRBV28,-,ASSRDIGYGYT
TRBV19,-,ASSGSLRGTEAF
TRBV18,once,ASSGGTASSYEQY
TRBV24-1,-,ATSDPDKGVADTQY
TRBV15,-,ATSGGGWETQY
TRBV9,-,ASSVEGQVTDTQY
TRBV15,few,ATSSSGRGYEQY
TRBV5-1,-,ASSLGQGRANEQF
TRBV5-1,-,ASSLEGETQY
TRBV2,-,ASSRQGGIGELF
TRBV5-5,-,ASSLDRGHEKLF
TRBV11-2,-,ASSGGVGTNTEAF
TRBV7-3,-,ASSPGTTYTGELF
TRBV27,-,ASSTFLTGGSSPLH